The 5 T cell receptor beta chains presented below share a single source sample, sequenced in a study of monozygotic twins with inflammatory bowel disease. TCRdb reanalyzed the 5' RACE reads, giving one entry per CDR3 protein sequence and no DNA. The sample has around 100,000 distinct CDR3 sequences. The sample consisted of blood. All receptors come from a human donor with ulcerative colitis or Crohn's disease, or a healthy co-twin of an affected twin (not recorded which).

The chain is built from TRBV27 and TRBJ1-5; the D gene TCRdb calls, TRBD1, cannot be checked with no DNA. Germline V gene lookup returns CDR1 MNHEY and CDR2 SMNVEV (reference sequence). The CDR3 is made up of 17 amino acids. CDR3 protein: CASSITGYSEGNQPQHF.

The CDR3: CASSMRVGGELFF. The rearrangement uses TRBV19 and TRBJ2-2. The CDR3 is 13 residues long. Germline V CDR1 and CDR2: LNHDA, SQIVND (reference sequence). Full variable domain (outside the CDR3, taken from reference TRBV19 and TRBJ2-2): DGGITQSPKYLFRKEGQNVTLSCEQNLNHDAMYWYRQDPGQGLRLIYYSQIVNDFQKGDIAEGYSVSREKKESFPLTVTSAQKNPTAFYLCASSMRVGGELFFGEGSRLTVL.

The chain joins TRBV5-6 to TRBJ2-5; TCRdb gives TRBD2 as the D gene, but with no DNA this cannot be confirmed. This CDR3 region has 17 residues. Germline lookup yields CDR1 SGHDT and CDR2 YYEEEE. The CDR3 region is CASSLYLTSGYQETQYF.

The chain has TRBV7-2 and TRBJ2-3; the D call from TCRdb, TRBD2, cannot be confirmed without DNA. Germline V gene sequence: CDR1 SGHTA, CDR2 FQGNSA. The CDR3 extends over 16 amino acids. CDR3 amino acids: CASSFLTSGPLDTQYF.

The chain recombines TRBV10-3 with TRBJ1-5. CDR1 and CDR2 from the germline V gene are ENHRY and SYGVKD. The CDR3 covers 14 residues. The chain's CDR3 is CAISEAPSIQPQHF.